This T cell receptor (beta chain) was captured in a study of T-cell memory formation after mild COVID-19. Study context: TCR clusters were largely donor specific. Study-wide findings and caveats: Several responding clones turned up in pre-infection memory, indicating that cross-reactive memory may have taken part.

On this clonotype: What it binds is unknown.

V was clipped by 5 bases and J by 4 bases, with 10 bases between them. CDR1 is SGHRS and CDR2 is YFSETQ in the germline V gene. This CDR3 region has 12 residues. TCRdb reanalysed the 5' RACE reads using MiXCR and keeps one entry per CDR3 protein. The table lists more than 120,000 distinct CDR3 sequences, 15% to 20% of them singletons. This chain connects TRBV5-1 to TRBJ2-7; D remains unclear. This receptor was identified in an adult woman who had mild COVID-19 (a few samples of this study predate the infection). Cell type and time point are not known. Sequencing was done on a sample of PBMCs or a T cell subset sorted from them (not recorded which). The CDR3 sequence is CASRGSNYEQYF. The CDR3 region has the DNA TGCGCCAGCAGGGGCAGTAATTACGAGCAGTACTTC.